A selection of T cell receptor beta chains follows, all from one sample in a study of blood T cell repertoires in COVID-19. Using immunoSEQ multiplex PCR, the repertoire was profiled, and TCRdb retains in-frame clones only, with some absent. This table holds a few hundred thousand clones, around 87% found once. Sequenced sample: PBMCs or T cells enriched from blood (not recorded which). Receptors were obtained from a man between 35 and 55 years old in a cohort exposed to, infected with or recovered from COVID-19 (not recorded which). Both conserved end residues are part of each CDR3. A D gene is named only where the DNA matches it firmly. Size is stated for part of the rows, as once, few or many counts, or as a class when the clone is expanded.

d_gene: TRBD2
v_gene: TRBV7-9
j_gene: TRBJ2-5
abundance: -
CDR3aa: CASSFGGGRETQYF
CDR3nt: TGTGCCAGCAGCTTTGGGGGAGGGAGAGAGACCCAGTACTTC

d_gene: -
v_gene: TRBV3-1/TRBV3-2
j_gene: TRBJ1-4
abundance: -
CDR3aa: CASSPRSANEKLFF
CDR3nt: TGTGCCAGCAGCCCCAGGTCTGCTAATGAAAAACTGTTTTTT

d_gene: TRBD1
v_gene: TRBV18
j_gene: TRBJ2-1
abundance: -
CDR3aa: CASSFRTGMDEQFF
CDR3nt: TGTGCCAGCTCATTTCGGACAGGGATGGATGAGCAGTTCTTC

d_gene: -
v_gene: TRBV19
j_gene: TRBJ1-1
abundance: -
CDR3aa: CASRGLNTEAFF
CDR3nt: TGTGCCAGTAGGGGGCTTAACACTGAAGCTTTCTTT

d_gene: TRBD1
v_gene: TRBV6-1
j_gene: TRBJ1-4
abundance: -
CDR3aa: CASSDWTGGGATNEKLFF
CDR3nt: TGTGCCAGCAGTGACTGGACAGGGGGGGGTGCAACTAATGAAAAACTGTTTTTT

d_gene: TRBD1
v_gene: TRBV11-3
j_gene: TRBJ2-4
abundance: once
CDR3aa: CASSDGQGGIQYF
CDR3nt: TGTGCCAGCAGCGACGGACAGGGAGGCATTCAGTACTTC

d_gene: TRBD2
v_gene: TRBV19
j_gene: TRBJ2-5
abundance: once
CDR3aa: CASSIVFAGGMETQYF
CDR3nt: TGTGCCAGTAGTATCGTCTTCGCGGGAGGGATGGAGACCCAGTACTTC

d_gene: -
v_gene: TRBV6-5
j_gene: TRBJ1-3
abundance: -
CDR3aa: CASSRATGIGNTIYF
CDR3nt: TGTGCCAGCAGCCGCGCTACAGGGATTGGAAACACCATATATTTT

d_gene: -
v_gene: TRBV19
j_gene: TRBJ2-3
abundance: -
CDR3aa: CASSSGPGIMTDTQYF
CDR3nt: TGTGCCAGTAGTTCCGGACCGGGGATTATGACGGATACGCAGTATTTT

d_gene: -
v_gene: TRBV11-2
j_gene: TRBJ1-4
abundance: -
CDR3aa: CASSLGGRNEKLFF
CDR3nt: TGTGCCAGCAGTCTAGGGGGAAGAAATGAAAAACTGTTTTTT

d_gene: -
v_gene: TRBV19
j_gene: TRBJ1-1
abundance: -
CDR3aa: CASGGQNTEAFF
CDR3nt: TGTGCCAGTGGGGGACAAAACACTGAAGCTTTCTTT

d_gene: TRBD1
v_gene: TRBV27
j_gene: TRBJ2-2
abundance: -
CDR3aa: CASSLGTGWNTGELFF
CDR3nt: TGTGCCAGCAGTCTAGGGACAGGGTGGAACACCGGGGAGCTGTTTTTT

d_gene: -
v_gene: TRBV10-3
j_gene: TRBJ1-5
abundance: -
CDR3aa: CAISGGGNQPQHF
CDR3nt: TGTGCCATCAGCGGGGGAGGCAATCAGCCCCAGCATTTT

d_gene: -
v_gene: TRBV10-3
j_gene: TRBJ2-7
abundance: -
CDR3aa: CAIRDRQEQYF
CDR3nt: TGTGCCATCAGGGACCGACAGGAGCAGTACTTC

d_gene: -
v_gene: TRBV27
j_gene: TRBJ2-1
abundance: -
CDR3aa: CASSLQRVSSYNEQFF
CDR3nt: TGTGCCAGCAGTTTACAGCGGGTGAGCTCCTACAATGAGCAGTTCTTC

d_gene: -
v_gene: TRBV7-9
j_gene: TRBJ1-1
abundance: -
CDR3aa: CASSSPRGGTEAFF
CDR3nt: TGTGCCAGCAGTTCCCCCCGGGGGGGCACTGAAGCTTTCTTT

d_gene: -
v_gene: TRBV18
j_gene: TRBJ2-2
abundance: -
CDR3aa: CASSQGTGLIRELFF
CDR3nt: TGTGCCAGCTCACAGGGGACTGGACTGATTCGGGAGCTGTTTTTT

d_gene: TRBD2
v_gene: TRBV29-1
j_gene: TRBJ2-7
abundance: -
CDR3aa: CSVMTSGSGGEQYF
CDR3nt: TGCAGCGTCATGACTAGCGGGAGTGGTGGCGAGCAGTACTTC

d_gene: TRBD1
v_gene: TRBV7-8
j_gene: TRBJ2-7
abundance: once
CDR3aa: CASSLETGGAYEQYF
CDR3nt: TGTGCCAGCAGCTTAGAGACAGGGGGCGCATACGAGCAGTACTTC

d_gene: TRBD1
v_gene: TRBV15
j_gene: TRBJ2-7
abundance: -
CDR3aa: CATTRDRGSYEQYF
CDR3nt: TGTGCCACCACCCGGGACAGAGGCTCCTACGAGCAGTACTTC

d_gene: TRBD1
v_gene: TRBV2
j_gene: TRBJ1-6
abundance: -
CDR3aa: CASRTTGTGLSPLHF
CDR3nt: TGTGCCAGCAGAACGACAGGGACGGGGCTATCACCCCTCCACTTT

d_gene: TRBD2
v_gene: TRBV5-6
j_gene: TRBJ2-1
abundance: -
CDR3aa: CASSLESGLAGYLGQFF
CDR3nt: TGTGCCAGCAGCTTGGAATCGGGCCTAGCGGGATATTTAGGGCAGTTCTTC

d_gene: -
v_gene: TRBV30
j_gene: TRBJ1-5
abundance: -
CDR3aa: CAWSGGLGQPQHF
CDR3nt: TGTGCCTGGAGTGGGGGGCTCGGTCAGCCCCAGCATTTT

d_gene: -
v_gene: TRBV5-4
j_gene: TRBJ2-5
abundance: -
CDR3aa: CASSLEGDVGETQYF
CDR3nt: TGTGCCAGCAGCTTGGAAGGGGATGTAGGGGAGACCCAGTACTTC

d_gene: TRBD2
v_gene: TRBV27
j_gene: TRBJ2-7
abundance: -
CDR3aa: CASSWTSGSYEQYF
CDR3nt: TGTGCCAGCAGTTGGACTAGCGGGAGCTACGAGCAGTACTTC

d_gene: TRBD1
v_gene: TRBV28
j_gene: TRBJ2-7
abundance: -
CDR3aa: CASRGQGVNEQYF
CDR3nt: TGTGCCAGCAGGGGACAGGGCGTCAACGAGCAGTACTTC

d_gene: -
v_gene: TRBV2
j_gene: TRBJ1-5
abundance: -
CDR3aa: CASSVEKQPQHF
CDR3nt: TGTGCCAGCAGTGTGGAGAAACAGCCCCAGCATTTT

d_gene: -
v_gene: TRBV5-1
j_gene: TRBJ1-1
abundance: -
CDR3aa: CASSLIVNTEAFF
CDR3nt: TGCGCCAGCAGCTTGATAGTGAACACTGAAGCTTTCTTT

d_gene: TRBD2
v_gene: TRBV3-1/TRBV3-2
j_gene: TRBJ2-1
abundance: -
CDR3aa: CASSPFGGAAYNEQFF
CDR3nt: TGTGCCAGCAGCCCGTTCGGGGGGGCGGCCTACAATGAGCAGTTCTTC

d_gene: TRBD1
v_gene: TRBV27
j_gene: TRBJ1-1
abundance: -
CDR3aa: CASRHRGVNTEAFF
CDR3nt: TGTGCCAGCAGGCACAGGGGGGTTAACACTGAAGCTTTCTTT

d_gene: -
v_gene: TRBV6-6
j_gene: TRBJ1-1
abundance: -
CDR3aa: CASSPGQHFNTEAFF
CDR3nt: TGTGCCAGCAGTCCGGGACAACATTTTAACACTGAAGCTTTCTTT

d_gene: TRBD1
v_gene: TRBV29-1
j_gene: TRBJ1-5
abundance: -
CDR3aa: CSAKQGKGNQPQHF
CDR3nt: TGCAGCGCAAAACAGGGGAAAGGCAATCAGCCCCAGCATTTT

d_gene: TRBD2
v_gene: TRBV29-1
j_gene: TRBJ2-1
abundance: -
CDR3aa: CSAETSGTYNEQFF
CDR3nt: TGCAGCGCCGAAACTAGCGGGACTTACAATGAGCAGTTCTTC

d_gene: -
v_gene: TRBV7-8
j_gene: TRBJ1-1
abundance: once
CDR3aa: CASSLELRNTEAFF
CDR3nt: TGTGCCAGCAGCTTAGAGCTTAGGAACACTGAAGCTTTCTTT

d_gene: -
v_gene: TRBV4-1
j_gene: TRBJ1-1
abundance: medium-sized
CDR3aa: CASSHMTEAFF
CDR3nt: TGCGCCAGCAGCCATATGACTGAAGCTTTCTTT

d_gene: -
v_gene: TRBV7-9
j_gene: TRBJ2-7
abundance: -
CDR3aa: CASSLVAGVLYEQYF
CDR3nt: TGTGCCAGCAGCTTAGTTGCAGGGGTACTATACGAGCAGTACTTC